These 20 T cell receptor beta chains were all obtained from the same sample, sequenced in a study of OX40 agonist ivuxolimab in advanced cancers. Libraries were prepared by immunoSEQ multiplex PCR; TCRdb keeps only in-frame clonotypes and omits some of them. The profile shows several thousand clones, 70% to 80% of them singletons. The sequences come from CD4+ or CD8+ T cells sorted from blood, collected in a trial of the OX40 agonist ivuxolimab. These receptors were taken from an adult with an advanced solid tumor such as melanoma, head and neck, liver or kidney cancer.

The chain is built from TRBV5-4 and TRBJ1-4; no definite D call. This CDR3 spans 15 amino acids. Germline CDR1 SGHNT, CDR2 YYREEE (reference sequence). V shed 1 base and J shed 3 bases, with 10 bases lying between them. The CDR3 sequence is CASSLKGLANEKLFF. The CDR3 DNA reads as TGTGCCAGCAGCTTGAAGGGATTAGCTAATGAAAAACTGTTTTTT.

The J gene is TRBJ2-1, the V gene TRBV7-9; possibly TRBD2 for D (5 bases). The V gene lost 5 bases and the J gene lost 0 bases, with 11 bases spanning the gap. The CDR3 runs to 15 residues. Germline assignment: CDR1 SEHNR and CDR2 FQNEAQ (reference sequence). CDR3 protein: CASSPDSSSYNEQFF. The CDR3 DNA sequence: TGTGCCAGCAGCCCGGACTCAAGCTCCTACAATGAGCAGTTCTTC.

This chain uses TRBV7-2 with TRBJ2-5; D may be TRBD1 or TRBD2 (6 bases each). Germline V gene lookup returns CDR1 SGHTA and CDR2 FQGNSA. The V gene lost 1 base and the J gene lost 4 bases, with 13 bases spanning the gap. The CDR3 has 15 residues. CDR3: CASSLGAGGGETQYF. CDR3 DNA sequence: TGTGCCAGCAGCTTAGGCGCAGGAGGGGGAGAGACCCAGTACTTC.

This clone was detected only a few times. CDR3 in amino acids: CASSYGQGTAYEQYF. CDR3 sequence (DNA): TGTGCCAGCAGTTACGGACAGGGGACAGCCTACGAGCAGTACTTC. The chain has TRBV6-6 and TRBJ2-7, with 9 nucleotides matching TRBD1. Trimming at V came to 2 bases and at J to 2 bases, leaving 4 bases not matched to a gene. The CDR3 totals 15 residues. Germline V gene lookup returns CDR1 MNHNY and CDR2 SVGAGI (reference sequence).

The chain is built from TRBV13 and TRBJ2-6, with TRBD1 matching 9 bases. The CDR3 length is 19 residues. The trim removed 3 bases at V and 0 bases at J, leaving 9 bases unmatched. The germline CDR1 and CDR2 sequences are PRHDT and FYEKMQ (reference sequence). The CDR3 spells CASSFGEGTGISGANVLTF. CDR3 in DNA: TGTGCCAGCAGCTTCGGGGAGGGGACAGGGATCTCTGGGGCCAACGTCCTGACTTTC.

This clone was observed a single time. The chain links TRBV6-1 to TRBJ2-7, with 7 bases fitting TRBD2. The CDR3 extends over 14 amino acids. After removal of 8 bases from V and 2 bases from J, the junction contained 9 bases not matched to a gene. Germline V gene data show CDR1 as MNHNS and CDR2 as SASEGT. CDR3 amino acids: CASADSSGPYEQYF. CDR3 coding DNA: TGTGCCAGCGCGGACTCTAGCGGACCCTACGAGCAGTACTTC.

This clone was observed once. This chain uses TRBV19 with TRBJ2-7; D uncertain. Trimming pared 6 bases from V and 2 bases from J, leaving 11 bases between. This CDR3 is built from 13 residues. CDR1 is LNHDA and CDR2 is SQIVND in the germline V gene (reference sequence). This CDR3 reads CASSPERAYEQYF. In DNA, the CDR3 is TGTGCCAGTAGCCCTGAAAGGGCCTACGAGCAGTACTTC. Full variable domain (rest looked up from reference TRBV19 and TRBJ2-7): DGGITQSPKYLFRKEGQNVTLSCEQNLNHDAMYWYRQDPGQGLRLIYYSQIVNDFQKGDIAEGYSVSREKKESFPLTVTSAQKNPTAFYLCASSPERAYEQYFGPGTRLTVT.

The chain couples TRBV19 to TRBJ2-7, with TRBD1 matching 8 bases. Unmatched junction bases numbered 12, after V lost 2 bases and J lost 3 bases. The CDR3 runs to 17 residues. From germline, CDR1 is LNHDA and CDR2 SQIVND (reference sequence). The chain's CDR3 is CASSILPGQGRRYEQYF. The CDR3 nucleotides read TGTGCCAGTAGTATACTACCCGGACAGGGCCGGCGCTACGAGCAGTACTTC.

The chain combines TRBV16 with TRBJ1-5, with a weak D call TRBD1 (6 bases). Trimming removed 4 bases at V and 9 bases at J, with 22 bases between. CDR1 KGHSY and CDR2 FQNENV come from the germline V gene. This CDR3 spans 16 amino acids. The CDR3 bases are TGTGCCAGCAGCCCCATCGGGGGCGAGGGGGTGAGGCCCCAGCATTTT. As protein: CASSPIGGEGVRPQHF. The entire variable domain, with the rest obtained from reference TRBV16 and TRBJ1-5, is as follows: GEEVAQTPKHLVRGEGQKAKLYCAPIKGHSYVFWYQQVLKNEFKFLISFQNENVFDETGMPKERFSAKCLPNSPCSLEIQATKLEDSAVYFCASSPIGGEGVRPQHFGDGTRLSIL.

Only a few counts were recorded for this clone. The chain uses TRBV4-1 and TRBJ1-1; 7 positions match TRBD1. Losses at the gene ends were 2 bases for V and 1 base for J; bases not matched to a gene: 1. Germline CDR1 MGHRA, CDR2 YSYEKL. The CDR3 runs to 14 residues. As DNA, the CDR3 is TGCGCCAGCAGCCAAAGGACAGGGAACACTGAAGCTTTCTTT. Translating gives CASSQRTGNTEAFF.

This rearrangement joins TRBV10-2 to TRBJ1-1, with D perhaps TRBD1 (5 bases). Germline CDR1 WSHSY, CDR2 SAAADI. Between the trimmed V and J ends, which lost 7 bases and 5 bases, there was a span of 8 bases. CDR3 length: 11 residues. This CDR3 is CASKRGTEAFF. The CDR3 region has the DNA TGCGCCAGCAAACGGGGGACTGAAGCTTTCTTT.

Only a few counts were recorded for this clone. This chain joins TRBV4-2 and TRBJ1-5, with D tentatively TRBD1 (6 bases). From germline, CDR1 is LGHNA and CDR2 YNFKEQ. This CDR3 has 14 residues. Trimming removed 0 bases at V and 6 bases at J, with 9 bases between. CDR3 protein: CASSQEPGAQPQHF. The DNA for the CDR3 is TGTGCCAGCAGCCAAGAGCCGGGGGCTCAGCCCCAGCATTTT.

The chain joins TRBV27 to TRBJ1-5; D gene uncertain. Trimming took 4 bases from V and 4 from J, leaving 14 bases between them. Germline V gives CDR1 MNHEY, CDR2 SMNVEV (reference sequence). The CDR3 sequence is 15 residues long. This chain's CDR3 is CASSSSWARNQPQHF. Here the CDR3 DNA reads TGTGCCAGCAGTTCGAGTTGGGCCCGGAATCAGCCCCAGCATTTT.

The chain combines TRBV9 with TRBJ2-1, with 13 bases lining up with TRBD2. Trimming took 4 bases from V and 7 from J; bases not matched to a gene: 8. The CDR3 contains 16 residues. Germline CDR1 and CDR2: SGDLS and YYNGEE. The chain's CDR3 is CASSPPTSGRQNEQFF. For the CDR3, the DNA is TGTGCCAGCAGCCCACCGACTAGCGGGAGGCAGAATGAGCAGTTCTTC.

The chain is built from TRBV2 and TRBJ2-1; tentatively, D is TRBD2 (5 bases). The CDR3 consists of 13 residues. Germline loops: CDR1 SNHLY, CDR2 FYNNEI. The V end was cut by 5 bases, the J end by 5 bases, with 10 bases between. The chain's CDR3 is CASSKTKNNEQFF. DNA of the CDR3: TGTGCCAGCAGTAAGACTAAAAACAATGAGCAGTTCTTC.

This chain connects TRBV7-9 to TRBJ1-5; TRBD1 might be the D (5 bases). V gave up 1 base and J gave up 5 bases, with 9 bases separating them. The germline CDR1 and CDR2 sequences are SEHNR and FQNEAQ (reference sequence). CDR3 size: 14 residues. The CDR3 DNA follows: TGTGCCAGCAGCTTAGACGTGGGGGATCAGCCCCAGCATTTT. Its translation: CASSLDVGDQPQHF.

This clone was observed a handful of times. This sequence joins TRBV9 and TRBJ2-3; TRBD2 matches 8 bases. Germline assignment: CDR1 SGDLS and CDR2 YYNGEE. The CDR3 loop spans 17 amino acids. J was trimmed by 2 bases and V by 1 base; bases with no gene match: 9. CDR3 DNA sequence: TGTGCCAGCAGCGTATGGGATGGCGGGAGGACCACAGATACGCAGTATTTT. This sequence encodes CASSVWDGGRTTDTQYF.

V usage is TRBV11-1 and J usage is TRBJ2-5, with TRBD2 identical over 11 bases. Germline CDR1 is SGHAT and CDR2 is FQDESV (reference sequence). Germline trimming cut 5 bases from V and 2 bases from J; bases unmatched to any gene: 4. The CDR3 is 15 residues long. CDR3 sequence (DNA): TGTGCCAGCAGCGAGGGACTAGCGGAACAAGAGACCCAGTACTTC. This translates into CASSEGLAEQETQYF.

The V gene is TRBV11-2, the J gene TRBJ2-7, with 7 bases lining up with TRBD2. Germline loops: CDR1 SGHAT, CDR2 FQNNGV. With 1 base clipped from V and 4 bases from J, the junction kept 4 bases outside the gene matches. The length of the CDR3 is 14 residues. The CDR3 loop is CASSLGGGSYEQYF. CDR3 DNA sequence: TGTGCCAGCAGCTTAGGCGGCGGGAGTTACGAGCAGTACTTC.

This clone was detected only once. V and J are TRBV10-3 and TRBJ2-5; D is possibly TRBD1 (6 bases). Germline V lookup: CDR1 ENHRY, CDR2 SYGVKD. V lost 4 bases and J 1 base, leaving 7 bases between the germline ends. This CDR3 is 13 amino acids long. The CDR3 protein is CAISADSQETQYF. CDR3 coding DNA: TGTGCCATCAGTGCGGACAGCCAAGAGACCCAGTACTTC.